This TCR beta chain was retrieved from a study of PD-1 blockade in classical Hodgkin lymphoma. CDR1 is SGHTA, CDR2 FQGNSA, per germline. This CDR3 contains 14 residues. Trimming pared 1 base from V and 6 bases from J, leaving 13 bases between. Relapses following autologous stem cell transplantation were seen in all patients, with brentuximab vedotin exposure varying. This table comes from immunoSEQ multiplex PCR, and its TCRdb copy is limited to in-frame clones, with some not included. The repertoire holds about 97,000 clones, with 65% to 85% as singletons. The chain combines TRBV7-2 with TRBJ2-7; possibly TRBD1 or TRBD2 for D (5 bases each). The material sequenced was peripheral blood mononuclear cells (PBMCs), taken at baseline. This sequence was found in a human donor with classical Hodgkin lymphoma. CDR3 DNA: TGTGCCAGCAGCTTAGGACGGGGTAGGGGCGAGCAGTACTTC. It codes for CASSLGRGRGEQYF.